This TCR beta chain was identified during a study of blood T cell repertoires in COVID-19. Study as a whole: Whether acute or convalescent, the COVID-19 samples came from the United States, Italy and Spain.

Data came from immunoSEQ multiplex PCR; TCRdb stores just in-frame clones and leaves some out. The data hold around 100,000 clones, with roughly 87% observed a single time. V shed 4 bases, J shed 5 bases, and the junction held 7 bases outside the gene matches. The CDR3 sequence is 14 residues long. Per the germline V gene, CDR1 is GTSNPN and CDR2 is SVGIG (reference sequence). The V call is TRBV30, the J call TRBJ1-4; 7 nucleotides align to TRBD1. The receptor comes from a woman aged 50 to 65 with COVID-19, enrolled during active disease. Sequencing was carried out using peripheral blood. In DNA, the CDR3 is TGTGCCTGGACCCGTACGGACAGGAATGAAAAACTGTTTTTT. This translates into CAWTRTDRNEKLFF.